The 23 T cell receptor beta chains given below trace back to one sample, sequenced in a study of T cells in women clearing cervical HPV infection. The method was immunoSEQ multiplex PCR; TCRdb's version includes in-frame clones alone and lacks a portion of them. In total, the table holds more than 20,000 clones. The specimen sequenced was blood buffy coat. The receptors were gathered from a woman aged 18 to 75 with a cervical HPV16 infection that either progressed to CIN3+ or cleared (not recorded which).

CDR3 DNA (partial): TGTGCCAGCAGAAACTTAAACTACGAG. The encoded protein is CASRNLNYE. The full CDR3 reads CASRNLNYEQYF. V usage is TRBV28 and J usage is TRBJ2-7; D is undetermined. The read comes to an end 3 residues before the CDR3 does, leaving the germline J gene to fill in the end. V was trimmed by 6 bases and J by 3 bases, leaving 9 bases between them. Germline lookup yields CDR1 MDHEN and CDR2 SYDVKM. The CDR3 has 12 amino acids.

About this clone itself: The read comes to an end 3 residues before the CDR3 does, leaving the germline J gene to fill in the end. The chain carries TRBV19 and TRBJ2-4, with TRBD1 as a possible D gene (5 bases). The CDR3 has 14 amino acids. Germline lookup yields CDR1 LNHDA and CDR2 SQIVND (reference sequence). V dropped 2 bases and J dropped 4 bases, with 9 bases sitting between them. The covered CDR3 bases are TGTGCCAGTAGTATACCACAGGTAAAAAACATT. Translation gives CASSIPQVKNI. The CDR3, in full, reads CASSIPQVKNIQYF.

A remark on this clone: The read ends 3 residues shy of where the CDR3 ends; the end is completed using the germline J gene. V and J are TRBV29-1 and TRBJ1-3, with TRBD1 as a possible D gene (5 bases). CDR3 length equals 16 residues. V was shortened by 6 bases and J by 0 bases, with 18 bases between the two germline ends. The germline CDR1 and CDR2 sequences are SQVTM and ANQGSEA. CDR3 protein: CSVLRAGEDSGNTIYF. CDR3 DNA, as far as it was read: TGCAGCGTGCTGAGGGCGGGGGAGGACTCTGGAAACACC.

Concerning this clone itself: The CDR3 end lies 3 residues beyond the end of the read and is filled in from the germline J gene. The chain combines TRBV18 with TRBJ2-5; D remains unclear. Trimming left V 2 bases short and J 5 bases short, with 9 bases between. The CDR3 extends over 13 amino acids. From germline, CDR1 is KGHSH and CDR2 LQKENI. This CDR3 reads CASSPGQSETQYF. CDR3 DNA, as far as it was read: TGTGCCAGCTCACCAGGCCAATCGGAGACC.

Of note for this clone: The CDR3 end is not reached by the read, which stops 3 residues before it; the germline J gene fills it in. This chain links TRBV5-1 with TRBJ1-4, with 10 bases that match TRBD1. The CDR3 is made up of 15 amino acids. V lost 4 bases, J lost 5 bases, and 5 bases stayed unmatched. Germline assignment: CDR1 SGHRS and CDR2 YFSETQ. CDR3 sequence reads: CASSPPGQGNEKLFF. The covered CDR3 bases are TGCGCCAGCAGCCCGCCGGGACAGGGGAATGAAAAA.

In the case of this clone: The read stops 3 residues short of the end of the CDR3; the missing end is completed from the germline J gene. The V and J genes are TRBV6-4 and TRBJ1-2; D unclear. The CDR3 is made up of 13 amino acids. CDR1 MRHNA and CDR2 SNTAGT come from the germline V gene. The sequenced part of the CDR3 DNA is TGTGCCAGCAGTCGACTAGCGCAAGAGACC. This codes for CASSRLAQET. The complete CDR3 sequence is CASSRLAQETYTF.

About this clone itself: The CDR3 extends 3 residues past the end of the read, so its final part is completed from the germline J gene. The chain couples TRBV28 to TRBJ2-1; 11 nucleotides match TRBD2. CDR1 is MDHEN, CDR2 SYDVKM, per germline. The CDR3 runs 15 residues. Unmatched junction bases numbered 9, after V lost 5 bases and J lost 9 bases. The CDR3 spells CASSQPGTSGGEQFF. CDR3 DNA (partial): TGTGCCAGCAGTCAACCCGGGACTAGCGGCGGTGAG.

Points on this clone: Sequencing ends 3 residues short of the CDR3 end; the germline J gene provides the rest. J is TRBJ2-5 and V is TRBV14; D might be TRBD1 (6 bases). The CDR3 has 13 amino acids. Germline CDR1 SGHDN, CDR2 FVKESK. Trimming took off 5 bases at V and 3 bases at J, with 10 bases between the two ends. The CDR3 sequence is CASSYRQEETQYF. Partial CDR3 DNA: TGTGCCAGCAGCTACCGACAGGAAGAGACC.

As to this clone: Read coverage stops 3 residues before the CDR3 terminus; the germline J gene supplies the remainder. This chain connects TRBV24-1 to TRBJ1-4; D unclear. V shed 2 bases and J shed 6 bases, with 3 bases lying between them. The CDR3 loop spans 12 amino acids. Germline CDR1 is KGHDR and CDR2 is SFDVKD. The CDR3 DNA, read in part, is TGTGCCACCAGTGATTCATATGAAAAA. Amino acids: CATSDSYEK. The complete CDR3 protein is CATSDSYEKLFF.

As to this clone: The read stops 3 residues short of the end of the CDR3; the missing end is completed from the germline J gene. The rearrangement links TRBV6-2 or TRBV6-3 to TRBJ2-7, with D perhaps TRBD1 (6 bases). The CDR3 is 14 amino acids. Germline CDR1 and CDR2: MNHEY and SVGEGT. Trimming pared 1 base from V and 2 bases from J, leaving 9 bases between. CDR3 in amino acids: CASSYWGRTYEQYF. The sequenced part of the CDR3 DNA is TGTGCCAGCAGTTACTGGGGGCGAACCTACGAG.

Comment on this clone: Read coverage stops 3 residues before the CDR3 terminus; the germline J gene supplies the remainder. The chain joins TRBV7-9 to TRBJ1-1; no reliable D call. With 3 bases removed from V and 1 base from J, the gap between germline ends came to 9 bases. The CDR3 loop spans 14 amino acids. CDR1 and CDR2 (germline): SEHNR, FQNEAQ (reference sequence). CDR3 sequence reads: CASSFFNGNTEAFF. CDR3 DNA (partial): TGTGCCAGCAGCTTCTTTAACGGGAACACTGAA.

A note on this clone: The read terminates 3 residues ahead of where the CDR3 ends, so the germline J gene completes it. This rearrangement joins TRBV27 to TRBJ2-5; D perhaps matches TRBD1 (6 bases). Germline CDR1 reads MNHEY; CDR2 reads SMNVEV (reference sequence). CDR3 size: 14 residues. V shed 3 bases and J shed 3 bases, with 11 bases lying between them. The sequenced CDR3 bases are TGTGCCAGCAGTTTCTCGGACAGAAAAGAGACC. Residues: CASSFSDRKET. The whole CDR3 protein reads CASSFSDRKETQYF.

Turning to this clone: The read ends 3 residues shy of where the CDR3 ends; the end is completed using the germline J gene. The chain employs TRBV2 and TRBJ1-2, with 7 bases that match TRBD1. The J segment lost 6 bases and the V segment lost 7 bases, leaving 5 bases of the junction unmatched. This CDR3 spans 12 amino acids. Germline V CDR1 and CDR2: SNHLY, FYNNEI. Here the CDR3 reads CASNRGIDGYTF. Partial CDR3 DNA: TGTGCCAGCAACAGGGGTATAGATGGC.

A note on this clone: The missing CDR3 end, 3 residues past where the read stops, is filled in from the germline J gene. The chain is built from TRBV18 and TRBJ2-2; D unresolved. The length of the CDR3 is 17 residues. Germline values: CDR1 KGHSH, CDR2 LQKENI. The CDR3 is CASSPTAQLATNEKLFF. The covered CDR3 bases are TGTGCCAGCTCACCAACGGCTCAGCTTGCAACTAATGAAAAG.

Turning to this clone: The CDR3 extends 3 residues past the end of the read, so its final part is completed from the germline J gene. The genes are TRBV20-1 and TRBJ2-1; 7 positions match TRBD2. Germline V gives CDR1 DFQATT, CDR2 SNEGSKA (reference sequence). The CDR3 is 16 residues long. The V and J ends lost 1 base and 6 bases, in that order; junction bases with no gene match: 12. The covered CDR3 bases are TGCAGTGCTAGAGGGGGAATAGCGGGTGGACTCAATGAG. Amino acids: CSARGGIAGGLNE. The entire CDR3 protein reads CSARGGIAGGLNEQFF.

This chain's CDR3 is CASSIAGGWETQYF. The sequenced CDR3 bases are TGTGCCAGCAGTATAGCGGGGGGTTGGGAGACC. The chain has TRBV13 and TRBJ2-5; 10 nucleotides align to TRBD2. The read falls 3 residues short of the CDR3 end, and the missing part is taken from the germline J gene. V dropped 6 bases and J dropped 5; count of bases not matched to a gene: 6. Germline lookup yields CDR1 PRHDT and CDR2 FYEKMQ (reference sequence). The CDR3 is 14 residues long.

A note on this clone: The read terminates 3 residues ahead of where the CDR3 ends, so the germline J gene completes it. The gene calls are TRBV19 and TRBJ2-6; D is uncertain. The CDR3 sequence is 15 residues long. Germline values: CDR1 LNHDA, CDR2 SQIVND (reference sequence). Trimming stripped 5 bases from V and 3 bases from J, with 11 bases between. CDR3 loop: CASSPLPVGANVLTF. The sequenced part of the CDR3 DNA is TGTGCCAGTAGTCCCCTTCCCGTTGGGGCCAACGTC. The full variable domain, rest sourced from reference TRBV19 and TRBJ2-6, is DGGITQSPKYLFRKEGQNVTLSCEQNLNHDAMYWYRQDPGQGLRLIYYSQIVNDFQKGDIAEGYSVSREKKESFPLTVTSAQKNPTAFYLCASSPLPVGANVLTFGAGSRLTVL.

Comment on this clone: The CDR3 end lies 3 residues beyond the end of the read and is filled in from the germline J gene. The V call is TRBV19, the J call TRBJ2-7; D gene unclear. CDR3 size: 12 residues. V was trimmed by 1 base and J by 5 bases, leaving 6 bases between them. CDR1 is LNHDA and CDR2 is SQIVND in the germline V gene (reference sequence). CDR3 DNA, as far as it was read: TGTGCCAGTAGTATAGCGCTAAACGAG. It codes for CASSIALNE. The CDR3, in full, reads CASSIALNEQYF.

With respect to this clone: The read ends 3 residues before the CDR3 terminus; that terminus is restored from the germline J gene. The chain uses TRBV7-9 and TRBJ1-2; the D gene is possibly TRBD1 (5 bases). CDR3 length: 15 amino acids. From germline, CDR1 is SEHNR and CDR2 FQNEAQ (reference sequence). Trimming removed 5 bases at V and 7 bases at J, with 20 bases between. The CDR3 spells CASSPHSQRGPGYTF. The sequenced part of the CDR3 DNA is TGTGCCAGCAGCCCACATTCCCAAAGGGGCCCTGGC.

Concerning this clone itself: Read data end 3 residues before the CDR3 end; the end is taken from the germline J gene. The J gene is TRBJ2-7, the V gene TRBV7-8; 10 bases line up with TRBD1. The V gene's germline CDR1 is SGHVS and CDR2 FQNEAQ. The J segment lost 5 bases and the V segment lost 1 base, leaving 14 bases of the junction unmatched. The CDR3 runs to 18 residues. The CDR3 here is CASSLVRIPGTGDDEQYF. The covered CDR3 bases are TGTGCCAGCAGCTTAGTTCGTATTCCGGGGACAGGGGATGACGAG.

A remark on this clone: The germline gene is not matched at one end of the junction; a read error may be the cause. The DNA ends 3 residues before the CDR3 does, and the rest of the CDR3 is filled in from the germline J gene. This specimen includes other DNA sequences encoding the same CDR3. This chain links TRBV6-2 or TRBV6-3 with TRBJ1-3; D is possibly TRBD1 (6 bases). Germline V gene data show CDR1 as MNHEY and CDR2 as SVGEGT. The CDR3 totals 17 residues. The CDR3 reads CASSYRGGRTAGNTIYF. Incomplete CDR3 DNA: TGTGCCAGCAGTTATCGTGGGGGCCGGACAGCTGGAAACACA.

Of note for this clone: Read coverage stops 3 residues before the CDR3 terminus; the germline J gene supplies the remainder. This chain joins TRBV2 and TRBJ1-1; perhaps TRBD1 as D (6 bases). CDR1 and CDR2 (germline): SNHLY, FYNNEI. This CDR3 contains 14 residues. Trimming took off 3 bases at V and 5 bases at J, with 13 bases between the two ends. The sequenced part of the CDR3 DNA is TGTGCCAGCAGTGACACGGGGGGCTTAACTGAA. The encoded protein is CASSDTGGLTE. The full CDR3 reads CASSDTGGLTEAFF. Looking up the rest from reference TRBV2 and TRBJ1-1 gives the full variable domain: EPEVTQTPSHQVTQMGQEVILRCVPISNHLYFYWYRQILGQKVEFLVSFYNNEISEKSEIFDDQFSVERPDGSNFTLKIRSTKLEDSAMYFCASSDTGGLTEAFFGQGTRLTVV.

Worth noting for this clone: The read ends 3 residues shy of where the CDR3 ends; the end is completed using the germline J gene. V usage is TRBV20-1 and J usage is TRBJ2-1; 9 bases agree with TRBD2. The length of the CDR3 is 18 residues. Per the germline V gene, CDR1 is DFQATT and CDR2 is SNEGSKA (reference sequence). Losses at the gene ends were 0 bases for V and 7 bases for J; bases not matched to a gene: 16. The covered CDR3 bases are TGCAGTGCTAGAGATTTATTTCCGGCGGGAGGGCCGGGTAATGAG. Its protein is CSARDLFPAGGPGNE. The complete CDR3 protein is CSARDLFPAGGPGNEQFF.